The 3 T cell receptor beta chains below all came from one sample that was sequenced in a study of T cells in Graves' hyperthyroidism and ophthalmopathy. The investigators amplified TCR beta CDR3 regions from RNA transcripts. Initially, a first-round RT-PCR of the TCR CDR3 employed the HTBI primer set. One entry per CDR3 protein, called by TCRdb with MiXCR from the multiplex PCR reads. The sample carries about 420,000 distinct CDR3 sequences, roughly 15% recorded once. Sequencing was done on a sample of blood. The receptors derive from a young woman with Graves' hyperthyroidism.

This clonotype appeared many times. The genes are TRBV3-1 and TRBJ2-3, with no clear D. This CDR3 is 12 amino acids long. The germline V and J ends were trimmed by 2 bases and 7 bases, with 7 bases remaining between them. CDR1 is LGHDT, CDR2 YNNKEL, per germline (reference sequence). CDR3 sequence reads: CASSQFTYTQYF. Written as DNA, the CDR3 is TGTGCCAGCAGCCAATTCACCTATACGCAGTATTTT.

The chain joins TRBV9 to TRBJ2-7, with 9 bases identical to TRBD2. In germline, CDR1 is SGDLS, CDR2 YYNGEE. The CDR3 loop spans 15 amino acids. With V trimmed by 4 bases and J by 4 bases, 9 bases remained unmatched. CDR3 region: CASSPMGGRAYEQYF. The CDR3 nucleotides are TGTGCCAGCAGCCCGATGGGCGGGAGGGCTTACGAGCAGTACTTC.

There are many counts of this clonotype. The CDR3 DNA reads TGTGCCAGCAGTTACAGGGTGGAGACCCAGTACTTC. Translated, it gives CASSYRVETQYF. The chain uses TRBV6-5 and TRBJ2-5, with D unclear. The CDR3 loop spans 12 amino acids. CDR1 and CDR2 (germline): MNHEY, SVGAGI. The ends were cut back, 2 bases at V and 5 bases at J, with 6 bases in the middle.